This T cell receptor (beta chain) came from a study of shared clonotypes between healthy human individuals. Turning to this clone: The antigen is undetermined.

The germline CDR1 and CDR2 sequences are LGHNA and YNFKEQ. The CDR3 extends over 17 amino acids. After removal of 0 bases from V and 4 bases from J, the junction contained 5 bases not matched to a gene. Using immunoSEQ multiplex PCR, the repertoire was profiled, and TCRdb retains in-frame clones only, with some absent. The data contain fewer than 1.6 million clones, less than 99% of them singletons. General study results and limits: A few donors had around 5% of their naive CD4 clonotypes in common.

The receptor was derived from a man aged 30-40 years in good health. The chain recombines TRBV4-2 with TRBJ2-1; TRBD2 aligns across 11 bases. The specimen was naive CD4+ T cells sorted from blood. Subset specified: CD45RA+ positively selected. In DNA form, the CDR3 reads TGTGCCAGCAGCCAAGAGGGGTTAGCGGGAGGGTACAATGAGCAGTTCTTC. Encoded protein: CASSQEGLAGGYNEQFF.